Given below is one T cell receptor (beta chain) in context. Its antigen is unknown. The record has no base qualities; no much larger clone is one base away. This sample is drawn from a study of blood T cell repertoires in COVID-19 (dated by TCRdb to 2018 to 2020). In terms of the full investigation: Collaborator samples came from the United States, Italy and Spain and covered acute and convalescent phases of COVID-19. The prospective study material was composed of cDNA or gDNA derived from T cells, B-cell-depleted T cells, or PBMCs. The dataset comprised deeply sampled blood TCRbeta repertoires from subjects exposed to, actively infected with, or recovered from COVID-19. The repertoires were made available in a free public database intended to serve as a resource for research on the immune response to SARS-CoV-2. The samples were drawn from two sources: the first 160 participants of the ongoing ImmuneRACE study, and 1,200 or so subjects contributed by 6 global collaborators. Nearly every sample came with metadata listing a de-identified subject ID, COVID-19 status, age in years and sex. Where available, HLA class I and class II types were taken from metadata supplied by the sample provider and were not determined by assay-based typing.

Points the paper makes about the study in general: Clinical and demographic metadata were provided uncurated, with the amount varying by source and participant.

CDR1 and CDR2 are read off the germline V gene as KGHSH and LQKENI. V lost 6 bases and J lost 3 bases; the stretch between them is 15 bases long. Spanning cysteine to phenylalanine, the CDR3 consists of 15 amino acids. Of all the DNA, just the CDR3 is kept, 45 bases in frame from base 1. Collaborating institutions collected whole blood in K2EDTA tubes following their own protocols. For TCRbeta analysis, collaborators shipped samples in one of three forms: frozen whole blood, isolated PBMCs, or DNA extracted from either of those sample types. TCRbeta CDR3 regions were amplified from genomic DNA using the immunoSEQ Assay, a bias-controlled multiplex PCR. As for how the authors treated the data: The number of nucleated cells in each sample was estimated from the amplification of reference gene primers within the assay. To quantify the absolute abundance of each unique TCRbeta CDR3 rearrangement, sequence reads were collapsed and filtered. For each sample, productive Simpson clonality was calculated as the square root of Simpson's diversity index across productive rearrangements. TCRdb holds this immuneACCESS table with in-frame rearrangements only. Some clones are missing; in checked studies, unresolved V genes explain under half, and the rest has no known cause. V and J calls and clone size are as listed in that table; D and trimming were resolved from the DNA. In all, the sample holds about 180,000 clones, and 82% of those were seen once. The ten largest account for roughly 8.1% of the sample.

The material sequenced was peripheral blood. The clonotype was recovered from a woman between 65 and 79 years old with acute or convalescent COVID-19. Recombination joined TRBV18 with TRBJ1-5, with no D gene named confidently. Here is the DNA: TGTGCCAGCTCTTTGCGTGGAGGGATCAATCAGCCCCAGCATTTT. It encodes CASSLRGGINQPQHF.